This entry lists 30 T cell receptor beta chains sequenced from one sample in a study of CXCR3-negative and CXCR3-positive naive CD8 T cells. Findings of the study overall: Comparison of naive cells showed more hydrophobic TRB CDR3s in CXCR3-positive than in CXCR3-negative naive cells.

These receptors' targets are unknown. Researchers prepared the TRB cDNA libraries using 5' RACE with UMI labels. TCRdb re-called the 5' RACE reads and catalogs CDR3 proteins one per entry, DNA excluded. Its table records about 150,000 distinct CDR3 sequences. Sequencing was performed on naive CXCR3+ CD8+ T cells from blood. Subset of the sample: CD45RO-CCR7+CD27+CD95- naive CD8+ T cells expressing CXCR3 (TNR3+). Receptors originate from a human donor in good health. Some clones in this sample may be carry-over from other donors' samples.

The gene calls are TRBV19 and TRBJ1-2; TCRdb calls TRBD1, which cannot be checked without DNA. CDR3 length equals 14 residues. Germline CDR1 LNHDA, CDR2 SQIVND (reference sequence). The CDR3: CASSNGALGYGYTF.

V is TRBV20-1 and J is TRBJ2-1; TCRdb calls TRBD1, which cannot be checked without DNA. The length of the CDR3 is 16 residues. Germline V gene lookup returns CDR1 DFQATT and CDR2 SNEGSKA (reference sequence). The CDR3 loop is CSARDENRGLWNEQFF.

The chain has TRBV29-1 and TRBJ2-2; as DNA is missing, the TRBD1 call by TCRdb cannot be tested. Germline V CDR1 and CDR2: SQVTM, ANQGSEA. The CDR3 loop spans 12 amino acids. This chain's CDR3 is CSAVGGDGELFF.

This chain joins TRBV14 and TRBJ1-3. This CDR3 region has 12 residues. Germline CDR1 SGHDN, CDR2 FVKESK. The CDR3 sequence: CASSHPGNAIYF.

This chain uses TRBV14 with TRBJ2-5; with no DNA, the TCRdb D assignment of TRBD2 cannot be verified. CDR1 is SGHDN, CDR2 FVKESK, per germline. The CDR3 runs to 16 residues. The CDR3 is CASSQDLGLAEETQYF.

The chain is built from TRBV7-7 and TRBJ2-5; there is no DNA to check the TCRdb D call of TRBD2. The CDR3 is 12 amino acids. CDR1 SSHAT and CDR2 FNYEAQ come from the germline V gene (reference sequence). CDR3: CASAGLQETQYF.

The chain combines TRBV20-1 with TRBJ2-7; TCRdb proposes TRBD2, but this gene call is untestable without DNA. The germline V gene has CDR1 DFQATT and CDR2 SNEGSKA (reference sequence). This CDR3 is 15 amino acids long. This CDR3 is CSAPSRLAGGFEQYF.

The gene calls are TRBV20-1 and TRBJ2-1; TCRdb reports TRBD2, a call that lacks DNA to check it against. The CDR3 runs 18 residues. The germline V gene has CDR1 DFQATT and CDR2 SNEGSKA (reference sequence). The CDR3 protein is CSARDLRLAGTSGNEQFF.

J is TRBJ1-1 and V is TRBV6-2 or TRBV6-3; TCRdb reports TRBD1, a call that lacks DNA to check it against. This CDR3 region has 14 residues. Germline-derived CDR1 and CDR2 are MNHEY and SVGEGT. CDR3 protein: CASVRLQGMTEAFF.

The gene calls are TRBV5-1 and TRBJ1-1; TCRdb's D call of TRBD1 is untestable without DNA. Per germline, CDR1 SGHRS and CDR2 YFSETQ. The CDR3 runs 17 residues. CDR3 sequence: CATPTGPGGGWTTEAFF.

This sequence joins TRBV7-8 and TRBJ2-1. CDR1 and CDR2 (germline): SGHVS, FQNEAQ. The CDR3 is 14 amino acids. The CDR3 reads CASSLNDMHNEQFF.

The CDR3 here is CASSSKLGQRNQPQHF. The V gene is TRBV28, the J gene TRBJ1-5; the D call from TCRdb, TRBD1, cannot be confirmed without DNA. CDR3 length: 16 residues. Looked up from germline, CDR1 is MDHEN and CDR2 is SYDVKM.

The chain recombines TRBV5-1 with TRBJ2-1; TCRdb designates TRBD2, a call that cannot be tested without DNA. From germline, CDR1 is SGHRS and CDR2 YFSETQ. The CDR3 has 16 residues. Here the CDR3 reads CASNTRQGRDYNEQFF. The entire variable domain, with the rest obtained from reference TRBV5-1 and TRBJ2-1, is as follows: KAGVTQTPRYLIKTRGQQVTLSCSPISGHRSVSWYQQTPGQGLQFLFEYFSETQRNKGNFPGRFSGRQFSNSRSEMNVSTLELGDSALYLCASNTRQGRDYNEQFFGPGTRLTVL.

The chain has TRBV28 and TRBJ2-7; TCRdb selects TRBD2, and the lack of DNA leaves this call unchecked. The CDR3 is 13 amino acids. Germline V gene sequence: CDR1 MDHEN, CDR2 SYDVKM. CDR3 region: CASRGGSSYEQYF.

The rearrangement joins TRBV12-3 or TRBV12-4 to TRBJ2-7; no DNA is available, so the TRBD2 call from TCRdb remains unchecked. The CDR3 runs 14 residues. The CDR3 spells CASSSPGPSYEQYF.

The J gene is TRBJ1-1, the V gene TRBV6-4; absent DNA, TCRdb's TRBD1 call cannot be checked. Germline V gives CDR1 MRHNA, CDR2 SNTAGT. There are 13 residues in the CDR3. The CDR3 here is CASRTGVEAEAFF.

This CDR3 reads CASSWGTGGPYEQYF. The chain recombines TRBV7-2 with TRBJ2-7; the D gene TCRdb calls, TRBD1, cannot be checked with no DNA. The V gene's germline CDR1 is SGHTA and CDR2 FQGNSA. The CDR3 consists of 15 residues.

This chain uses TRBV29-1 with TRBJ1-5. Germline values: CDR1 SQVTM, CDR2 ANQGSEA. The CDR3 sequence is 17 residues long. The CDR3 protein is CSVRQNIIAHSNQPQHF.

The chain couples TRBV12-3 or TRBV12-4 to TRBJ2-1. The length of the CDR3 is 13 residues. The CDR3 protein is CASSLAVKDEQFF.

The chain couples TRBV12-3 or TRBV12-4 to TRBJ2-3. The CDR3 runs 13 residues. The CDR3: CASWLGLRDTQYF.

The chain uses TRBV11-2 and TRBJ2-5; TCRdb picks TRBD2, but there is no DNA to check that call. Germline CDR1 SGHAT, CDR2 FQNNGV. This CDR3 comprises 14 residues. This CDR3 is CASSLSPSPETQYF.

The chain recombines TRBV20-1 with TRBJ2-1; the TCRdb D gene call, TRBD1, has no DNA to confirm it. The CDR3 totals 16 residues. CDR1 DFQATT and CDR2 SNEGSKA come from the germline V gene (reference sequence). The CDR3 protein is CSALEPSGWETGEQFF.

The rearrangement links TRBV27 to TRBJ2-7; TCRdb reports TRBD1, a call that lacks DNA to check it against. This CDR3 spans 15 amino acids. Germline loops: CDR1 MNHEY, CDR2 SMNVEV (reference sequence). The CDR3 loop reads CASSVTGTGYYEQYF.

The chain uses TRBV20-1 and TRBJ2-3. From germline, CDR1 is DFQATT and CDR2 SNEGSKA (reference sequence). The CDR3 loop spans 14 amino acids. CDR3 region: CNARKGTSTDTQYF.

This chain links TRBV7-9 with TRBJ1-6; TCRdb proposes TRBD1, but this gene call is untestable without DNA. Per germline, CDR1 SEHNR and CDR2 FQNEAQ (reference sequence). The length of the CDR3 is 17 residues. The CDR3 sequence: CASSFGYQGSYNSPLHF. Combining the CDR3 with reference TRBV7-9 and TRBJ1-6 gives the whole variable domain DTGVSQNPRHKITKRGQNVTFRCDPISEHNRLYWYRQTLGQGPEFLTYFQNEAQLEKSRLLSDRFSAERPKGSFSTLEIQRTEQGDSAMYLCASSFGYQGSYNSPLHFGNGTRLTVT.

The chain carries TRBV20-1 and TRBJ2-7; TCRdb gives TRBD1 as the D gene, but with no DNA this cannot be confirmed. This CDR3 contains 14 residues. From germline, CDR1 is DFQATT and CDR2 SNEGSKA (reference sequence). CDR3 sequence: CSADDRAGSYEQYF.

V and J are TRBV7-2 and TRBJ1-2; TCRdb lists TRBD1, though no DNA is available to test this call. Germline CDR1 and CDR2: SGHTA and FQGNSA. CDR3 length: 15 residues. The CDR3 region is CASSGGQEGSYGYTF.

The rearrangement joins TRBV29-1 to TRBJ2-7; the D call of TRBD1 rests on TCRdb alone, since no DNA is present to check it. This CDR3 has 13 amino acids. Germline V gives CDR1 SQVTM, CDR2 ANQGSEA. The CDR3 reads CSAQGGQGYEQYF.

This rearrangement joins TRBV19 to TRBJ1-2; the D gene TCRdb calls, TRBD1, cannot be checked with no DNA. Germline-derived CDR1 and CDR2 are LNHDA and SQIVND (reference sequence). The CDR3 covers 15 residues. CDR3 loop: CASSIKERQVYGYTF.

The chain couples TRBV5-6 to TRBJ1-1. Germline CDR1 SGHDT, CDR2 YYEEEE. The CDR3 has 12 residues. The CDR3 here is CASSLTSAEAFF.